This T cell receptor (beta chain) was sequenced during a study of T cell changes during pregnancy in multiple sclerosis. Libraries were prepared by immunoSEQ multiplex PCR; TCRdb keeps only in-frame clonotypes and omits some of them. The table includes some 70,000 clones, 90% detected once. There are 15 residues in the CDR3. This specimen consisted of peripheral blood, obtained in the third trimester of pregnancy. The clonotype was recovered from a female donor with multiple sclerosis, enrolled in a pregnancy study. This sequence joins TRBV21-1 and TRBJ2-7; the DNA was not compared with TRBD2, the D call given in the table. TRBV21-1 corresponds to a pseudogene. In nucleotides, the CDR3 is TGTGCCAGCAGCAAAGAACCTCTTCCGGGAAAAGAGCAGTACTTC. Amino acids: CASSKEPLPGKEQYF.